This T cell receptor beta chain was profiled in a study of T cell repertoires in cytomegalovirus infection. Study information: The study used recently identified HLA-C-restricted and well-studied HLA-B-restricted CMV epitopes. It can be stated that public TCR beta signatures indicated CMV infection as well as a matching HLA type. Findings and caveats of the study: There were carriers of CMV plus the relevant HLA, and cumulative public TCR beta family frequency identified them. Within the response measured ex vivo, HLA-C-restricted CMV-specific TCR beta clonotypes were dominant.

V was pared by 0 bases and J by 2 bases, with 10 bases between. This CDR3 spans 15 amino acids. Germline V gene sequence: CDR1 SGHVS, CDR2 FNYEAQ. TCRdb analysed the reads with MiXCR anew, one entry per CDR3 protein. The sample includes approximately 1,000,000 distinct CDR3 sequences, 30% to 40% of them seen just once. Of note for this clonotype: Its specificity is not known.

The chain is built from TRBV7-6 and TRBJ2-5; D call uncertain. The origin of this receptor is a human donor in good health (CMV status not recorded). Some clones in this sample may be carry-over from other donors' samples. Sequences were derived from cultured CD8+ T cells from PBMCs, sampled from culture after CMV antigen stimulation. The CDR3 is CASSLAEELQETQYF. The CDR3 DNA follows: TGTGCCAGCAGCTTAGCCGAGGAGTTACAAGAGACCCAGTACTTC.